The next 30 T cell receptor beta chains were all read from a single sample in a study of blood T cell repertoires in COVID-19 (dated by TCRdb to the early 2020s). The library was produced with the immunoSEQ multiplex PCR assay. TCRdb's version of the immuneACCESS table is confined to in-frame rearrangements and falls short of the full clone set. An unresolved V gene accounts for under half of the shortfall where checked; the remainder is of unknown origin. Present in this sample are some 50,000 clones, roughly 86% of which were seen just once. The ten biggest clones cover around 5% of the sample. The sequencing input was peripheral blood. The receptors come from a middle-aged man with active COVID-19.

CDR3 in DNA: TGTGCCAGCAGTCCTGACCAGGGATTTGGGGATTCACCCCTCCACTTT. Translation: CASSPDQGFGDSPLHF. This chain links TRBV27 with TRBJ1-6; a possible D gene is TRBD1 (5 bases). Trimming cost V 5 bases and J 8 bases, with 19 bases left between them. CDR3 length: 16 amino acids. The germline gives CDR1 MNHEY, CDR2 SMNVEV (reference sequence).

The sample holds one count of this clone. The rearrangement links TRBV5-1 to TRBJ1-4, with D maybe TRBD1 (5 bases). The V gene lost 5 bases and the J gene lost 5 bases, with 16 bases spanning the gap. Per the germline V gene, CDR1 is SGHRS and CDR2 is YFSETQ. The CDR3 is 15 residues long. CDR3 residues: CASSRGGAMNEKLFF. The CDR3 region has the DNA TGCGCCAGCAGTCGGGGCGGGGCGATGAATGAAAAACTGTTTTTT.

The chain is built from TRBV2 and TRBJ1-2, with 8 nucleotides matching TRBD1. CDR3 length: 13 residues. From germline, CDR1 is SNHLY and CDR2 FYNNEI. V lost 7 bases to trimming and J lost 8 bases; unmatched junction nucleotides: 9. This CDR3 is CASTGGQGPGYTF. In DNA, the CDR3 is TGTGCCAGCACGGGCGGACAGGGACCCGGCTACACCTTC.

The chain has TRBV11-2 and TRBJ1-1; 9 bases fit TRBD1. CDR1 SGHAT and CDR2 FQNNGV come from the germline V gene. The V gene end was trimmed by 5 bases and the J gene end by 2 bases; junction bases not matched to a gene: 6. The CDR3 length is 15 residues. This CDR3 reads CASSILTGGNTEAFF. CDR3 DNA: TGTGCCAGCAGCATTCTTACAGGGGGCAACACTGAAGCTTTCTTT.

The chain couples TRBV4-1 to TRBJ1-1; 7 bases map to TRBD1. J was trimmed by 0 bases and V by 2 bases; bases with no gene match: 3. This CDR3 has 15 residues. Germline-derived CDR1 and CDR2 are MGHRA and YSYEKL. The CDR3 DNA reads as TGCGCCAGCAGCCAACGAGGGGGCCTGAACACTGAAGCTTTCTTT. It is translated as CASSQRGGLNTEAFF.

This clone has only one observation. This chain uses TRBV6-5 with TRBJ1-3; D gene uncertain. V lost 9 bases and J 2 bases, leaving 11 bases between the germline ends. Germline V gene data show CDR1 as MNHEY and CDR2 as SVGAGI. The CDR3 consists of 13 residues. The CDR3 sequence: CASQEVAGNTIYF. The CDR3, as DNA: TGTGCCAGTCAGGAGGTGGCTGGAAACACCATATATTTT.

In its sample, this clone is medium-sized. The gene calls are TRBV7-2 and TRBJ2-2; 7 bases match TRBD2. Germline V lookup: CDR1 SGHTA, CDR2 FQGNSA. The CDR3 totals 16 residues. The V segment lost 1 base and the J segment 4 bases; nucleotides outside the gene matches: 6. The CDR3 sequence: CASSLELTSLTGELFF. The CDR3 DNA follows: TGTGCCAGCAGCTTAGAATTGACTAGCCTCACCGGGGAGCTGTTTTTT.

This clone showed up just a few times. The rearrangement uses TRBV19 and TRBJ1-3, with D possibly being TRBD1 (5 bases). Looked up from germline, CDR1 is LNHDA and CDR2 is SQIVND (reference sequence). With 3 bases removed from V and 2 bases from J, the gap between germline ends came to 8 bases. This CDR3 has 14 residues. The CDR3 sequence: CASSIGGTGNTIYF. CDR3 nucleotide sequence: TGTGCCAGTAGTATCGGGGGTACTGGAAACACCATATATTTT.

The sample holds a few counts of this clone. The rearrangement uses TRBV7-3 and TRBJ2-3; perhaps TRBD2 as D (6 bases). The V and J ends lost 4 bases and 5 bases respectively, with 16 bases between them. This CDR3 is built from 15 residues. Germline V gene sequence: CDR1 SGHTA, CDR2 FQGTGA. The CDR3 reads CASSSLARERDTQYF. CDR3 in DNA: TGTGCCAGCAGCTCCCTAGCGAGAGAAAGAGATACGCAGTATTTT.

The rearrangement links TRBV10-1 to TRBJ2-7, with 7 bases fitting TRBD2. CDR1 is WNHNN and CDR2 is SYGVQD in the germline V gene (reference sequence). V shed 0 bases and J 9 bases; nucleotides not matched to a gene: 8. CDR3 length: 14 amino acids. CDR3 residues: CASSESRTREVQYF. The DNA for the CDR3 is TGCGCCAGCAGTGAGTCAAGGACTAGAGAGGTGCAGTACTTC.

V gene TRBV9 combines with J gene TRBJ1-4; D is possibly TRBD1 (5 bases). V was trimmed by 0 bases and J by 0 bases, leaving 15 bases between them. The CDR3 extends over 18 amino acids. Germline V CDR1 and CDR2: SGDLS, YYNGEE. The DNA of the CDR3 is TGTGCCAGCAGCGTAGGTGGGGGGTCTGGAGCAACTAATGAAAAACTGTTTTTT. It yields the protein CASSVGGGSGATNEKLFF.

This clone has a single count. The CDR3 DNA reads TGTGCCAGCAGCTTCCCGGGAGGGCCCAACGAGCAGTACTTC. It is translated as CASSFPGGPNEQYF. V is TRBV5-6 and J is TRBJ2-7; 8 nucleotides align to TRBD2. V was pared by 2 bases and J by 5 bases, with 6 bases of the junction left unmatched. The CDR3 covers 14 residues. Per germline, CDR1 SGHDT and CDR2 YYEEEE.

The J gene is TRBJ1-5, the V gene TRBV30; 9 positions agree with TRBD1. Germline trimming cut 0 bases from V and 5 bases from J; bases unmatched to any gene: 8. Germline V gene sequence: CDR1 GTSNPN, CDR2 SVGIG (reference sequence). The CDR3 is made up of 16 amino acids. The CDR3 DNA follows: TGTGCCTGGAGTGTACCAGGACAGGGGACTTATCAGCCCCAGCATTTT. As protein: CAWSVPGQGTYQPQHF.

The V call is TRBV6-2 or TRBV6-3, the J call TRBJ1-1, with a tentative D call TRBD1 (6 bases). The CDR3 totals 13 residues. Germline V CDR1 and CDR2: MNHEY, SVGEGT. Trimming left V 5 bases short and J 0 bases short, with 7 bases between. CDR3 DNA sequence: TGTGCCAGCAGTACAGGGCTGAACACTGAAGCTTTCTTT. This gives the protein CASSTGLNTEAFF.

V usage is TRBV19 and J usage is TRBJ2-2; TRBD1 matches at 8 bases. There are 17 residues in the CDR3. V gave up 0 bases and J gave up 7 bases; unmatched junction bases: 10. Per the germline V gene, CDR1 is LNHDA and CDR2 is SQIVND (reference sequence). As DNA, the CDR3 is TGTGCCAGTAGTATAGACCCCCGGACAGGGATGGGCGGGGAGCTGTTTTTT. Amino acid sequence: CASSIDPRTGMGGELFF. Together with reference TRBV19 and TRBJ2-2, the CDR3 gives the full variable domain: DGGITQSPKYLFRKEGQNVTLSCEQNLNHDAMYWYRQDPGQGLRLIYYSQIVNDFQKGDIAEGYSVSREKKESFPLTVTSAQKNPTAFYLCASSIDPRTGMGGELFFGEGSRLTVL.

The rearrangement links TRBV27 to TRBJ2-1; possibly TRBD2 for D (6 bases). CDR3 length: 15 residues. Germline V gene sequence: CDR1 MNHEY, CDR2 SMNVEV (reference sequence). Trimming cost V 2 bases and J 6 bases, with 14 bases left between them. CDR3 in DNA: TGTGCCAGCAGTTTAAATAGCGGAGACCCCAATGAGCAGTTCTTC. Its translation is CASSLNSGDPNEQFF.

This clone has a single count. The rearrangement links TRBV4-1 to TRBJ1-5; TRBD1 matches 7 bases. Trimming at V came to 0 bases and at J to 3 bases, leaving 2 bases not matched to a gene. This CDR3 has 15 residues. The germline V gene encodes CDR1 MGHRA and CDR2 YSYEKL. The CDR3 loop is CASSQDGTDNQPQHF. The CDR3 coding sequence is TGCGCCAGCAGCCAAGATGGGACAGACAATCAGCCCCAGCATTTT.

The gene calls are TRBV30 and TRBJ2-7, with a possible D match to TRBD1 (6 bases). The CDR3 consists of 13 residues. Trimming cost V 3 bases and J 4 bases, with 13 bases left between them. Germline CDR1 and CDR2: GTSNPN and SVGIG (reference sequence). The CDR3 sequence is CAWRGTSPYEQYF. The DNA of the CDR3 is TGTGCCTGGAGAGGGACATCGCCTTACGAGCAGTACTTC.

The chain combines TRBV24-1 with TRBJ2-3; 7 bases match TRBD2. The V and J ends lost 7 bases and 5 bases, in that order; junction bases with no gene match: 14. The germline V gene encodes CDR1 KGHDR and CDR2 SFDVKD. CDR3 length: 16 residues. CDR3 loop: CATRPRGAGVGDTQYF. DNA for the CDR3: TGTGCCACCAGGCCTCGCGGGGCGGGAGTAGGAGATACGCAGTATTTT.

This clone has just one count. This rearrangement joins TRBV11-2 to TRBJ2-1; TRBD1 agrees at 8 bases. Germline lookup yields CDR1 SGHAT and CDR2 FQNNGV. V lost 3 bases and J lost 6; bases outside the gene matches: 1. The CDR3 is 13 amino acids. In DNA, the CDR3 is TGTGCCAGCAGCTTGACAGGGGCCAATGAGCAGTTCTTC. The encoded protein is CASSLTGANEQFF.

This clone was counted a few times. The chain combines TRBV11-2 with TRBJ2-7; 8 bases line up with TRBD1. The CDR3 has 16 residues. The V gene end was trimmed by 5 bases and the J gene end by 4 bases; junction bases not matched to a gene: 13. Germline CDR1 reads SGHAT; CDR2 reads FQNNGV. CDR3 DNA sequence: TGTGCCAGCAGCCCTACGAGGAGACAGGGGATATACGAGCAGTACTTC. Translating it yields CASSPTRRQGIYEQYF.

The CDR3 protein is CASSYPGRAKNIQYF. In DNA form, the CDR3 reads TGTGCCAGCAGCTACCCCGGGAGAGCCAAAAACATTCAGTACTTC. This chain joins TRBV28 and TRBJ2-4, with TRBD2 as a possible D gene (6 bases). Germline V gives CDR1 MDHEN, CDR2 SYDVKM. Trimming removed 6 bases at V and 0 bases at J, with 12 bases between. This CDR3 has 15 residues.

CDR3 residues: CASSLGQRGDTQYF. The CDR3, as DNA: TGCGCCAGCAGCTTGGGGCAGCGGGGAGATACGCAGTATTTT. V is TRBV5-1 and J is TRBJ2-3; 7 nucleotides align to TRBD2. The CDR3 totals 14 residues. V shed 0 bases and J 5 bases; nucleotides not matched to a gene: 3. Germline V CDR1 and CDR2: SGHRS, YFSETQ.

The chain uses TRBV28 and TRBJ1-1; D is undetermined. CDR3 length equals 12 residues. Trimming left V 6 bases short and J 4 bases short, with 9 bases between. Germline V gene lookup returns CDR1 MDHEN and CDR2 SYDVKM. In DNA, the CDR3 is TGTGCCAGCAGGGTGGAGGGCACTGAAGCTTTCTTT. Translating gives CASRVEGTEAFF.

This clone was detected once. The chain employs TRBV2 and TRBJ1-4; 9 nucleotides match TRBD1. V was clipped by 7 bases and J by 6 bases; unmatched bases: 6. CDR1 is SNHLY and CDR2 is FYNNEI in the germline V gene. The CDR3 extends over 14 amino acids. CDR3 residues: CASNGGDRDEKLFF. Here the CDR3 DNA reads TGTGCCAGCAATGGTGGGGACAGGGATGAAAAACTGTTTTTT.

This chain uses TRBV9 with TRBJ2-1, with TRBD2 matching over 10 bases. The CDR3 runs 14 residues. Trimming removed 4 bases from V and 8 bases from J; junction bases left unmatched: 6. The germline gives CDR1 SGDLS, CDR2 YYNGEE. The CDR3 DNA sequence: TGTGCCAGCAGCCCGCTAGCGGGAGAACATGAGCAGTTCTTC. It translates to CASSPLAGEHEQFF.

The V and J genes are TRBV28 and TRBJ2-3; TRBD1 might be the D (5 bases). Trimming cost V 4 bases and J 4 bases, with 12 bases left between them. The CDR3 consists of 14 residues. Germline V gene data show CDR1 as MDHEN and CDR2 as SYDVKM. The CDR3 bases are TGTGCCAGCAGTTCGACAGCGTTGTCAGATACGCAGTATTTT. Protein: CASSSTALSDTQYF.

The V call is TRBV19, the J call TRBJ1-1, with 8 bases fitting TRBD1. Germline V CDR1 and CDR2: LNHDA, SQIVND (reference sequence). CDR3 length equals 14 residues. Trimming cost V 8 bases and J 1 base; bases outside gene matches: 6. In DNA form, the CDR3 reads TGTGCCAGTCGGAACAGGGGGTCGAACACTGAAGCTTTCTTT. Translation gives CASRNRGSNTEAFF.

The rearrangement links TRBV30 to TRBJ1-3, with D possibly matching TRBD1 (6 bases). V shed 0 bases and J shed 4 bases, with 10 bases lying between them. CDR3 length: 14 amino acids. Germline V gene sequence: CDR1 GTSNPN, CDR2 SVGIG (reference sequence). The CDR3 sequence: CAWSVAGTGNTIYF. The CDR3 nucleotides read TGTGCCTGGAGTGTGGCAGGGACAGGAAACACCATATATTTT.

The gene calls are TRBV9 and TRBJ2-3; D may be TRBD2 (5 bases). In germline, CDR1 is SGDLS, CDR2 YYNGEE. This CDR3 spans 16 amino acids. V was shortened by 4 bases and J by 4 bases, with 19 bases between the two germline ends. In DNA form, the CDR3 reads TGTGCCAGCAGCCCGCGGGCCCCTGCCCCGGCAGATACGCAGTATTTT. It translates to CASSPRAPAPADTQYF.